This TCR beta chain was documented in a study of response to subunit inactivated influenza vaccine. Findings of the study overall: The authors put forward the suggestion that each seasonal influenza vaccination may bring in only a limited number of new T cells.

TCRdb reprocessed the RT-PCR reads via MiXCR and lists one record per CDR3 protein. The table includes 530,000 or so distinct CDR3 sequences, around 25% detected once. This clonotype appeared a few times. Its specificity is not known. Germline assignment: CDR1 MNHEY and CDR2 SVGAGI. The CDR3 extends over 14 amino acids. Trimming took 4 bases from V and 5 from J, leaving 14 bases between them. The chain recombines TRBV6-5 with TRBJ1-1; D call uncertain. This receptor was taken from a man aged 50-59 years who received an inactivated influenza vaccine. The sequencing used CD4+ T cells sorted from PBMCs, collected about 5 days after vaccination. CDR3 sequence reads: CASSSNSFGTEAFF. Written as DNA, the CDR3 is TGTGCCAGCAGTTCTAACAGCTTCGGGACTGAAGCTTTCTTT.